This record covers a single T cell receptor (beta chain). The CDR3 length is 14 residues. With 5 bases removed from V and 7 bases from J, the gap between germline ends came to 15 bases. Germline loops: CDR1 SGHRS, CDR2 YFSETQ. The repertoire was sequenced with immunoSEQ multiplex PCR; TCRdb's copy has only in-frame clones and lacks some. The sample holds about 58,000 clones, roughly 77% seen once. This record comes from a study of OX40 agonist ivuxolimab in advanced cancers. This sample comprised CD4+ or CD8+ T cells sorted from blood, obtained in a trial of the OX40 agonist ivuxolimab. This TCR came from an adult with an advanced solid tumor such as melanoma, head and neck, liver or kidney cancer. V is TRBV5-1 and J is TRBJ1-4; D may be TRBD1 (5 bases). CDR3 in DNA: TGCGCCAGCAGGGGTTCGGGGCAGAGTGAAAAACTGTTTTTT. It yields the protein CASRGSGQSEKLFF.